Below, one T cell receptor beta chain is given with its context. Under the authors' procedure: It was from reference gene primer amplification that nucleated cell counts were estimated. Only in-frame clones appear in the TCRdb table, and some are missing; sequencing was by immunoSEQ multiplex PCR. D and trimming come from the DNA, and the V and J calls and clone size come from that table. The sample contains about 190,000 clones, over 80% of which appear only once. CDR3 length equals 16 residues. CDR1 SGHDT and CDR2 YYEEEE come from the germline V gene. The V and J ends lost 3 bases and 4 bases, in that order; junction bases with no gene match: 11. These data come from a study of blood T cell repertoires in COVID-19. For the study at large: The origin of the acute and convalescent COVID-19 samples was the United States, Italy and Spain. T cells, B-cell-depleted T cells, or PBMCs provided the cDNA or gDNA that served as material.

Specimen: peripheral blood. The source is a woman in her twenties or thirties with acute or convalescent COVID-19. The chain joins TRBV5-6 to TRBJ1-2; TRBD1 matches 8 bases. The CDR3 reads CASSWMNRGGVYGYTF. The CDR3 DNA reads TGTGCCAGCAGCTGGATGAACAGGGGGGGAGTCTATGGCTACACCTTC.